A single T cell receptor (beta chain) is shown here with its context. Data came from immunoSEQ multiplex PCR; TCRdb stores just in-frame clones and leaves some out. The profile shows more than 6,500 clones, about nine tenths of them singletons. CDR1 is SGHTA, CDR2 FQGNSA, per germline. The CDR3 spans 18 residues. Trimming at V came to 0 bases and at J to 3 bases, leaving 7 bases not matched to a gene. This sample stems from a study of STAT5B mutations in CD4+ large granular lymphocyte leukemia. Sequences were obtained from PBMCs. This receptor was identified in an older woman with CD4+ T-cell large granular lymphocyte leukemia. The chain is built from TRBV7-2 and TRBJ1-6; 8 nucleotides line up with TRBD1. The CDR3 region has the DNA TGTGCCAGCAGCTTAGCCCGCCAGGGGGCATACTATAATTCACCCCTCCACTTT. Its translation: CASSLARQGAYYNSPLHF.